The 20 T cell receptor beta chains below all came from one sample that was sequenced in a study of blood T cells in healthy people across ages. A second PCR, run for roughly 7 to 11 cycles, used a sample-barcoded 5' primer plus a J-beta primer mix. One entry per CDR3 protein, called by TCRdb with MiXCR from the 5' RACE reads. The table lists approximately 830,000 distinct CDR3 sequences, around 62% of them singletons. The sequenced sample was blood. Every receptor here comes from a man in his thirties or forties in good health.

V usage is TRBV10-3 and J usage is TRBJ2-1; 12 bases match TRBD2. Germline V gene data show CDR1 as ENHRY and CDR2 as SYGVKD. The length of the CDR3 is 17 residues. With V trimmed by 0 bases and J by 7 bases, 7 bases remained unmatched. The CDR3 nucleotides read TGTGCCATCAGTGAGTCGGTGCTAGCGGGGGGGCGGAATGAGCAGTTCTTC. Its translation: CAISESVLAGGRNEQFF.

The chain couples TRBV2 to TRBJ2-1, with TRBD1 identical over 9 bases. This CDR3 spans 14 amino acids. Germline-derived CDR1 and CDR2 are SNHLY and FYNNEI. V shed 6 bases, J shed 7 bases, and the junction held 7 bases outside the gene matches. CDR3 amino acids: CASSGNRGQNEQFF. The CDR3 nucleotides are TGTGCCAGCAGCGGGAACAGGGGGCAGAATGAGCAGTTCTTC.

V gene TRBV6-2 or TRBV6-3 combines with J gene TRBJ2-6; D remains unclear. CDR3 length: 17 amino acids. V lost 0 bases and J lost 0, with 9 bases in between. Germline CDR1 and CDR2: MNHEY and SVGEGT. The chain's CDR3 is CASSYSVVDSGANVLTF. The CDR3 region has the DNA TGTGCCAGCAGTTACTCGGTGGTAGACTCTGGGGCCAACGTCCTGACTTTC.

V gene TRBV20-1 combines with J gene TRBJ2-7; D remains ambiguous. Looked up from germline, CDR1 is DFQATT and CDR2 is SNEGSKA (reference sequence). CDR3 size: 14 residues. V lost 0 bases, J lost 0 bases, and 9 bases lay in between. CDR3 amino acids: CSARDHRTSYEQYF. CDR3 DNA: TGCAGTGCTAGAGATCACAGAACCTCCTACGAGCAGTACTTC.

The V and J genes are TRBV11-2 and TRBJ2-3; D may correspond to TRBD1 or TRBD2 (5 bases each). Germline CDR1 and CDR2: SGHAT and FQNNGV. V was shortened by 6 bases and J by 2 bases, with 15 bases between the two germline ends. This CDR3 is built from 15 residues. In DNA, the CDR3 is TGTGCCAGCAGTTCAGGGACGCTCCTCACAGATACGCAGTATTTT. It encodes CASSSGTLLTDTQYF. Filled out from reference TRBV11-2 and TRBJ2-3, the complete variable domain reads EAGVAQSPRYKIIEKRQSVAFWCNPISGHATLYWYQQILGQGPKLLIQFQNNGVVDDSQLPKDRFSAERLKGVDSTLKIQPAKLEDSAVYLCASSSGTLLTDTQYFGPGTRLTVL.

V and J are TRBV20-1 and TRBJ1-2; D ambiguous. Trimming removed 3 bases at V and 6 bases at J, with 14 bases between. The CDR3 totals 13 residues. From germline, CDR1 is DFQATT and CDR2 SNEGSKA (reference sequence). CDR3 in amino acids: CSASREARDGYTF. The CDR3 coding sequence is TGCAGTGCTAGTAGGGAGGCGAGGGATGGCTACACCTTC.

As concerns this clonotype: Germline is not matched at one junction end, which may reflect a read error. The chain has TRBV12-3 or TRBV12-4 and TRBJ2-7; TRBD2 is a possible D gene (5 bases). The CDR3 extends over 12 amino acids. DNA for the CDR3: TGTGCCGGCAGTGCCCGATCGGGGATTCAGTACTTC. Residues: CAGSARSGIQYF.

This sequence joins TRBV14 and TRBJ2-1, with 10 bases lining up with TRBD1. CDR3 size: 17 residues. With V trimmed by 4 bases and J by 1 base, 7 bases remained unmatched. Per the germline V gene, CDR1 is SGHDN and CDR2 is FVKESK. CDR3: CASSLGPGQGSYNEQFF. The CDR3 nucleotides read TGTGCCAGCAGCCTCGGACCGGGACAGGGGTCCTACAATGAGCAGTTCTTC. The whole variable domain, remainder taken from reference TRBV14 and TRBJ2-1, is EAGVTQFPSHSVIEKGQTVTLRCDPISGHDNLYWYRRVMGKEIKFLLHFVKESKQDESGMPNNRFLAERTGGTYSTLKVQPAELEDSGVYFCASSLGPGQGSYNEQFFGPGTRLTVL.

Concerning this clonotype: One end of the junction is discordant with germline, which a read error may explain. V and J are TRBV10-3 and TRBJ2-3; D may be TRBD1 or TRBD2 (5 bases each). The germline gives CDR1 ENHRY, CDR2 SYGVKD. The CDR3 consists of 12 residues. Written as DNA, the CDR3 is TGTGCCATCAGTGCGGGAACAGGTACGCAGTATTTT. This encodes CAISAGTGTQYF.

This clonotype has ten or more counts. The rearrangement joins TRBV12-3 or TRBV12-4 to TRBJ2-7, with 7 bases aligning to TRBD1. With 6 bases clipped from V and 3 bases from J, the junction kept 11 bases outside the gene matches. The CDR3 runs 15 residues. As DNA, the CDR3 is TGTGCCAGCAGATCCTCCGGGACAGCCTACTACGAGCAGTACTTC. Amino acid sequence: CASRSSGTAYYEQYF.

This chain joins TRBV12-3 or TRBV12-4 and TRBJ2-4; possible D gene TRBD2, 6 bases. Deletions cut 3 bases from V and 6 bases from J, with 12 bases between. The CDR3 runs to 14 residues. The CDR3 region has the DNA TGTGCCAGCAGTTTTGGAGGGCCGTTAAACATTCAGTACTTC. Translation gives CASSFGGPLNIQYF.

This clonotype was observed a handful of times. The chain uses TRBV6-5 and TRBJ2-7, with 10 positions matching TRBD1. The germline gives CDR1 MNHEY, CDR2 SVGAGI. The CDR3 is 14 amino acids. The V and J ends lost 6 bases and 6 bases, in that order; junction bases with no gene match: 8. CDR3 amino acids: CASRSGTGDLEQYF. The CDR3 coding sequence is TGTGCCAGCAGATCCGGGACAGGGGACCTCGAGCAGTACTTC.

This clonotype was observed a handful of times. This sequence joins TRBV20-1 and TRBJ1-2; D gene uncertain. Germline V CDR1 and CDR2: DFQATT, SNEGSKA (reference sequence). This CDR3 has 11 residues. Trimming removed 6 bases from V and 0 bases from J, with 5 bases in between. The CDR3 DNA reads TGCAGTGCGGATCCTAACTATGGCTACACCTTC. Residues: CSADPNYGYTF.

Comments on this clonotype: At one end, the junction sequence differs from germline, possibly due to a read error. The chain carries TRBV4-2 and TRBJ2-5; TRBD2 matches at 7 bases. The CDR3 is made up of 16 amino acids. Germline CDR1 reads LGHNA; CDR2 reads YNFKEQ. The CDR3 sequence: CAGSQGERDRWETQYF. The CDR3 DNA reads TGTGCCGGCAGCCAAGGGGAGCGGGATCGATGGGAGACCCAGTACTTC.

This sequence joins TRBV25-1 and TRBJ1-2; the D gene is possibly TRBD1 (5 bases). The CDR3 length is 15 residues. Germline-derived CDR1 and CDR2 are MGHDK and SYGVNS. V lost 3 bases to trimming and J lost 1 base, with 12 bases between them. The CDR3 sequence: CASSDWGANNYGYTF. DNA of the CDR3: TGTGCCAGCAGTGATTGGGGCGCGAATAACTATGGCTACACCTTC.

The V and J genes are TRBV4-2 and TRBJ2-3; D gene unclear. Germline CDR1 reads LGHNA; CDR2 reads YNFKEQ. The V end was cut by 1 base, the J end by 2 bases, with 4 bases between. CDR3 length equals 13 residues. CDR3 loop: CASSQADTDTQYF. The CDR3 bases are TGTGCCAGCAGCCAAGCAGACACAGATACGCAGTATTTT.

This chain joins TRBV6-2 or TRBV6-3 and TRBJ2-4; 8 nucleotides agree with TRBD1. The J segment lost 2 bases and the V segment lost 4 bases, leaving 7 bases of the junction unmatched. The CDR3 is 16 residues long. The germline CDR1 and CDR2 sequences are MNHEY and SVGEGT. The CDR3 spells CASSSTGGKTKNIQYF. The CDR3 DNA sequence: TGTGCCAGCAGTTCCACAGGGGGGAAAACCAAAAACATTCAGTACTTC.

This clonotype was counted a few times. The chain has TRBV20-1 and TRBJ2-7, with D perhaps matching TRBD1 or TRBD2 (6 bases each). The V and J ends lost 0 bases and 3 bases respectively, with 12 bases between them. The CDR3 covers 14 residues. Germline V gives CDR1 DFQATT, CDR2 SNEGSKA (reference sequence). This CDR3 reads CSAREEGVIYEQYF. The CDR3, as DNA: TGCAGTGCTAGAGAGGAGGGGGTGATCTACGAGCAGTACTTC.

The chain joins TRBV7-2 to TRBJ2-1, with 14 nucleotides matching TRBD2. The germline CDR1 and CDR2 sequences are SGHTA and FQGNSA. The CDR3 spans 19 residues. The V segment lost 5 bases and the J segment 2 bases; nucleotides outside the gene matches: 11. The CDR3 sequence: CASSPRPGTSGGPYNEQFF. CDR3 sequence (DNA): TGTGCCAGCAGCCCCCGTCCCGGGACTAGCGGGGGCCCCTACAATGAGCAGTTCTTC.

The J gene is TRBJ1-2, the V gene TRBV7-3; D remains ambiguous. The CDR3 has 14 residues. Trimming left V 5 bases short and J 2 bases short, with 12 bases between. Germline-derived CDR1 and CDR2 are SGHTA and FQGTGA. For the CDR3, the DNA is TGTGCCAGCAGCCCGTTGGGCAACAACTATGGCTACACCTTC. Translating gives CASSPLGNNYGYTF.